A selection of T cell receptor beta chains follows, all from one sample in a study of blood T cell repertoires in COVID-19. The table came from immunoSEQ multiplex PCR; TCRdb's copy has only in-frame clones and leaves some out. Here the sample spans approximately 160,000 clones, more than 75% being singletons. Specimen: PBMCs or T cells enriched from blood (not recorded which). These receptors all stem from a man aged 40-49 years who had recovered from COVID-19. CDR3s include the opening cysteine and the closing phenylalanine or tryptophan. The D gene is left open where the match is weak. Clone size appears in some rows only: once, few, many, or a class for an expanded clone.

v_gene,d_gene,j_gene,abundance,CDR3nt,CDR3aa
TRBV6-5,TRBD1,TRBJ1-1,-,TGTGCCAGCAAGGACAGGGACACTGAAGCTTTCTTT,CASKDRDTEAFF
TRBV5-4,-,TRBJ2-5,once,TGTGCCAGCAGCTTGGGCCCAGGGCTTGAAGAGACCCAGTACTTC,CASSLGPGLEETQYF
TRBV30,-,TRBJ2-1,-,TGTGCCTGGAGGGGTGGGGGCGCCTACAATGAGCAGTTCTTC,CAWRGGGAYNEQFF
TRBV7-9,TRBD2,TRBJ2-3,few,TGTGCCAGCAGCAAACGGGGTGCTAGCGGGGGGAACAGCGGGACAGATACGCAGTATTTT,CASSKRGASGGNSGTDTQYF
TRBV4-1,-,TRBJ1-1,-,TGCGCCAGCAGCCAAGACTCAGCAGGGGTAAGAACTGAAGCTTTCTTT,CASSQDSAGVRTEAFF
TRBV15,-,TRBJ2-3,-,TGTGCCACCAAAACGGGCGGGCAAGATACGCAGTATTTT,CATKTGGQDTQYF
TRBV30,-,TRBJ1-2,-,TGTGCCTGGAACCGGGACATAGATGGCTACACCTTC,CAWNRDIDGYTF
TRBV7-9,-,TRBJ1-3,-,TGTGCCAGCAGCTCGCGACAGGATCGAAACACCATATATTTT,CASSSRQDRNTIYF
TRBV3-1/TRBV3-2,TRBD2,TRBJ2-3,-,TGTGCCAGCAGCCCGCTGGGGGGGGGAGGGGCAGATACGCAGTATTTT,CASSPLGGGGADTQYF
TRBV19,TRBD2,TRBJ2-7,many,TGTGCCAGTAGTATCTCCAGCGGGGCTAGGGAGCAGTACTTC,CASSISSGAREQYF
TRBV6-5,-,TRBJ2-7,once,TGTGCCAGCAGTTATAACAGGGACGGCTACGAGCAGTACTTC,CASSYNRDGYEQYF
TRBV6-1,-,TRBJ2-6,-,TGTGCCAGCAGTGAAAAAAAGAGTGGGGCCAACGTCCTGACTTTC,CASSEKKSGANVLTF
TRBV24-1,TRBD1,TRBJ1-5,-,TGTGCCACCGGGGACAGGGGAAATCAGCCCCAGCATTTT,CATGDRGNQPQHF
TRBV6-4,TRBD2,TRBJ2-5,few,TGTGCCAGCAGCCTCCAGGCGGGGGGGCAAGAGACCCAGTACTTC,CASSLQAGGQETQYF
TRBV15,-,TRBJ2-7,many,TGTGCCACCAGCAGAGAAGGGAGCTACGAGCAGTACTTC,CATSREGSYEQYF
TRBV5-1,TRBD1,TRBJ2-2,-,TGCGCCAGCAGCTTGGGGGACAGGGAAAACACCGGGGAGCTGTTTTTT,CASSLGDRENTGELFF
TRBV7-6,-,TRBJ1-5,-,TGTGCCAGCAGCTTAGGGAGAGGCAATCAGCCCCAGCATTTT,CASSLGRGNQPQHF
TRBV5-1,-,TRBJ1-4,few,TGCGCCAGCAGCTTGGAGCCGAAGGAAAAACTGTTTTTT,CASSLEPKEKLFF
TRBV7-9,-,TRBJ1-5,-,TGTGCCAGCAGTATAGTAAATCAGCCCCAGCATTTT,CASSIVNQPQHF
TRBV5-6,TRBD1,TRBJ2-3,-,TGTGCCAGCAGCGCCGACAGGGTTAGGGCAGATACGCAGTATTTT,CASSADRVRADTQYF
TRBV7-2,-,TRBJ1-1,-,TGTGCCAGCAGCCCCGGGAACCTAAAAAACACTGAAGCTTTCTTT,CASSPGNLKNTEAFF
TRBV29-1,-,TRBJ2-2,-,TGCAGCGTTGAGAGGGTTTACGGCGGGGAGCTGTTTTTT,CSVERVYGGELFF
TRBV4-1,-,TRBJ1-3,-,TGCGCCAGCAGGGGACTGAGCTCTGGAAACACCATATATTTT,CASRGLSSGNTIYF
TRBV11-1,-,TRBJ1-1,-,TGTGCCAGCAGCTGGCAGGGTTCTGAAGCTTTCTTT,CASSWQGSEAFF
TRBV13,-,TRBJ1-1,-,TGTGCCAGCAGCTTAGCGCGTAGGAGTCCGAACACTGAAGCTTTCTTT,CASSLARRSPNTEAFF
TRBV7-3,TRBD1,TRBJ1-1,-,TGTGCCAGCAGCTTAACTGGACAGGGCGATCTTTTAGCTGAAGCTTTCTTT,CASSLTGQGDLLAEAFF
TRBV19,-,TRBJ1-2,-,TGTGCCAGTAGTCCAGATTCAACAGGGTCGGATGGCTACACCTTC,CASSPDSTGSDGYTF
TRBV6-1,TRBD2,TRBJ2-5,-,TGTGCCAGCAGTGAACCCGGACTAGCGGGGGGCGAAGAGACCCAGTACTTC,CASSEPGLAGGEETQYF
TRBV15,TRBD1,TRBJ2-5,-,TGTGCCACCAGCAGAGACAGGGGGCGGGAGACCCAGTACTTC,CATSRDRGRETQYF
TRBV4-1,-,TRBJ1-5,-,TGCGCCAGCAGCCAGCAGGTAAATCAGCCCCAGCATTTT,CASSQQVNQPQHF
TRBV30,TRBD1,TRBJ1-6,once,TGTGCCTGGAGTGTAGCAGGGGGCATCTCACCCCTCCACTTT,CAWSVAGGISPLHF
TRBV2,-,TRBJ1-5,-,TGTGCCCTGACAGGTTATAGCAATCAGCCCCAGCATTTT,CALTGYSNQPQHF
TRBV11-3,-,TRBJ1-3,-,TGTGCCTGGACTTTGCCTGGTCCGGGAAACACCATATATTTT,CAWTLPGPGNTIYF